This entry concerns a single T cell receptor beta chain. The sample originates from a study of cytomegalovirus exposure and HLA in healthy donors. Sequencing used immunoSEQ multiplex PCR; TCRdb keeps in-frame clones, though not all of them. Of roughly 100,000 clones in the sample, 85% are singletons; the top ten hold 20%. The length of the CDR3 is 15 residues. V shed 3 bases and J shed 2 bases, with 12 bases lying between them. Germline CDR1 SGHAT, CDR2 FQNNGV. The chain recombines TRBV11-2 with TRBJ2-3; maybe TRBD2 (6 bases). The TCR originated in a young man in good health and CMV-seropositive. Sequenced: PBMCs. DNA for the CDR3: TGTGCCAGCAGCTTTTCGCGCGGGGCCACAGATACGCAGTATTTT. It translates to CASSFSRGATDTQYF. The complete variable domain, with remaining parts taken from reference TRBV11-2 and TRBJ2-3, reads EAGVAQSPRYKIIEKRQSVAFWCNPISGHATLYWYQQILGQGPKLLIQFQNNGVVDDSQLPKDRFSAERLKGVDSTLKIQPAKLEDSAVYLCASSFSRGATDTQYFGPGTRLTVL.